This T cell receptor (beta chain) was found in a study of response to subunit inactivated influenza vaccine. The CDR3 has 16 residues. V dropped 3 bases and J dropped 5; count of bases not matched to a gene: 6. Germline V CDR1 and CDR2: SEHNR, FQNEAQ (reference sequence). TCRdb called the RT-PCR reads again in MiXCR, with one record for every CDR3 protein. Of 450,000 to 600,000 distinct CDR3 sequences listed, approximately 15% are singletons. Sequenced material: CD4+ T cells sorted from PBMCs, taken roughly 24 months after vaccination. The chain has TRBV7-9 and TRBJ2-2; 10 bases agree with TRBD2. This TCR was recovered from a man between 45 and 75 years old who received an inactivated influenza vaccine. The CDR3 sequence: CASSFQLAGVTGELFF. CDR3 sequence (DNA): TGTGCCAGCAGCTTTCAGCTAGCGGGAGTTACCGGGGAGCTGTTTTTT. The variable domain in full, with the rest retrieved from reference TRBV7-9 and TRBJ2-2, is DTGVSQNPRHKITKRGQNVTFRCDPISEHNRLYWYRQTLGQGPEFLTYFQNEAQLEKSRLLSDRFSAERPKGSFSTLEIQRTEQGDSAMYLCASSFQLAGVTGELFFGEGSRLTVL.